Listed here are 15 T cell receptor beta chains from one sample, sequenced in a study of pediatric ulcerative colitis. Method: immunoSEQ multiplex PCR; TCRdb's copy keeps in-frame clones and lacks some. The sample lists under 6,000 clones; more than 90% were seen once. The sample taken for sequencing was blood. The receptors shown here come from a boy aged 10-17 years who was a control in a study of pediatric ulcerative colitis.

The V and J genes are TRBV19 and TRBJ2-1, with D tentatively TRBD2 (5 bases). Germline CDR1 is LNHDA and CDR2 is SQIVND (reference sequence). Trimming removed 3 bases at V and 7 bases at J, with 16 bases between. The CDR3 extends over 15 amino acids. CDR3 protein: CASSIPSLFTNEQFF. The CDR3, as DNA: TGTGCCAGTAGTATCCCTAGCCTCTTTACGAATGAGCAGTTCTTC.

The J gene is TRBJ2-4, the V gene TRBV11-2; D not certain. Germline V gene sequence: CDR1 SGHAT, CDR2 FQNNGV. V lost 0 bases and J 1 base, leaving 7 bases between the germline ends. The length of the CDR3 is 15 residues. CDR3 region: CASSLDVGAKNIQYF. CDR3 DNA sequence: TGTGCCAGCAGCTTAGATGTCGGTGCCAAAAACATTCAGTACTTC.

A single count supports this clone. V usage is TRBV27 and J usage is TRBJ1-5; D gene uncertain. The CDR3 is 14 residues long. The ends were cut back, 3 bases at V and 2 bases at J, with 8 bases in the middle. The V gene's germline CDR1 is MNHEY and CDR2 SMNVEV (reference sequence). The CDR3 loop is CASSFTGGNQPQHF. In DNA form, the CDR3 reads TGTGCCAGCAGTTTCACCGGGGGCAATCAGCCCCAGCATTTT.

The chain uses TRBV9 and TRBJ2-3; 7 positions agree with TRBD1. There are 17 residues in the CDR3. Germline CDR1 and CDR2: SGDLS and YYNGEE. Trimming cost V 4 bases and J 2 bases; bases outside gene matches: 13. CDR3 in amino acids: CASSTPRTGSYTDTQYF. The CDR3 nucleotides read TGTGCCAGCAGCACTCCCCGGACAGGCAGTTACACAGATACGCAGTATTTT.

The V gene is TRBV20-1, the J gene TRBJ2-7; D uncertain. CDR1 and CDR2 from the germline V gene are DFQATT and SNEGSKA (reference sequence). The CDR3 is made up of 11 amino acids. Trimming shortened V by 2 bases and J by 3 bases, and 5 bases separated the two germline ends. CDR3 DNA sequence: TGCAGTGCTAGATTACTCTACGAGCAGTACTTC. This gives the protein CSARLLYEQYF.

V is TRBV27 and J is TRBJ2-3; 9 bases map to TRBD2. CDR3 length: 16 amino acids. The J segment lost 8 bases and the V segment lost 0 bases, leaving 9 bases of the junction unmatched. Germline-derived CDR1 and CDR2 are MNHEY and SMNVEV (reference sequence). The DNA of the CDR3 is TGTGCCAGCAGTTTATCGGCGGGAGGGCCACCAGTTACGCAGTATTTT. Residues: CASSLSAGGPPVTQYF.

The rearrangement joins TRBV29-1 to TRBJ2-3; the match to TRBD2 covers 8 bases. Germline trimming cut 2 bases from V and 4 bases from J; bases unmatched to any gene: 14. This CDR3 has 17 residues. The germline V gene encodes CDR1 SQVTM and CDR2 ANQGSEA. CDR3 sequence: CSVELTEERENSDTQYF. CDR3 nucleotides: TGCAGCGTTGAATTAACGGAGGAGCGGGAGAACTCAGATACGCAGTATTTT.

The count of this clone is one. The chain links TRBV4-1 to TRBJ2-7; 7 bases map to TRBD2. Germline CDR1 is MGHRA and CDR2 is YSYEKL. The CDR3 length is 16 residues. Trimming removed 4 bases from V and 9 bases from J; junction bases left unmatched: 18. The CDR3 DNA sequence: TGCGCCAGCAGCCCAGTGCAAGGAGGGAGGGTTGGCGGGCAGTACTTC. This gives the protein CASSPVQGGRVGGQYF.

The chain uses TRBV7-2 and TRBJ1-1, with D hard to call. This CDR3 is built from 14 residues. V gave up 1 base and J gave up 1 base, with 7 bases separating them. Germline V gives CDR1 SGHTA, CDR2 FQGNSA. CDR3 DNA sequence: TGTGCCAGCAGCTTAGTTAAACAGAACACTGAAGCTTTCTTT. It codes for CASSLVKQNTEAFF.

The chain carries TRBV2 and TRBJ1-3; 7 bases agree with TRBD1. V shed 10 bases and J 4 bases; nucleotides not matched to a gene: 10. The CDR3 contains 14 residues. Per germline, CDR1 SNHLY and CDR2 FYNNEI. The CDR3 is CATRPRGRGNTIYF. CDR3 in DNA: TGTGCCACCCGCCCTAGGGGGCGCGGAAACACCATATATTTT.

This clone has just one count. CDR3 amino acids: CASSLWSGGYTF. Written as DNA, the CDR3 is TGTGCCAGCAGCTTGTGGTCGGGTGGCTACACCTTC. This chain connects TRBV5-5 to TRBJ1-2; D not certain. V lost 1 base and J 7 bases, leaving 8 bases between the germline ends. Germline loops: CDR1 SGHKS, CDR2 YYEKEE (reference sequence). The CDR3 has 12 residues.

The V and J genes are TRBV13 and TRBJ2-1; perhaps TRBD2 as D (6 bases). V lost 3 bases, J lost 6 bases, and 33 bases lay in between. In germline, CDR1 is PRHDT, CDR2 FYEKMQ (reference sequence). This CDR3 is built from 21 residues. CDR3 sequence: CASSFPGRRGFEAGEINEQFF. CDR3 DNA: TGTGCCAGCAGCTTCCCCGGAAGGAGGGGTTTTGAAGCGGGTGAAATCAATGAGCAGTTCTTC.

CDR3 coding DNA: TGTGCCAGCAGTGAATCTTGGGCTAGCGGCTCCTACGAGCAGTACTTC. Its protein is CASSESWASGSYEQYF. V is TRBV2 and J is TRBJ2-7; 7 bases map to TRBD2. Losses at the gene ends were 2 bases for V and 0 bases for J; bases not matched to a gene: 7. The germline V gene has CDR1 SNHLY and CDR2 FYNNEI. The length of the CDR3 is 16 residues.

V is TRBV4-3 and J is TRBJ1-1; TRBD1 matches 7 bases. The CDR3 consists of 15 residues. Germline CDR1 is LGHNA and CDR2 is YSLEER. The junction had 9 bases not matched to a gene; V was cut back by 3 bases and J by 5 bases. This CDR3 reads CASSHLRQGGTEAFF. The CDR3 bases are TGCGCCAGCAGCCATCTCAGACAGGGAGGAACTGAAGCTTTCTTT.

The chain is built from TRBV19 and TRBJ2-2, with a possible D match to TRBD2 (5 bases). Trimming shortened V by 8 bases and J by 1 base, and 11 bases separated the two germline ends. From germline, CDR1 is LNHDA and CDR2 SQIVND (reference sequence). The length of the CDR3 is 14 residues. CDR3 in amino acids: CASLHSGNTGELFF. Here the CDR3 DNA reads TGTGCCAGTCTTCACAGCGGGAACACCGGGGAGCTGTTTTTT.